This TCR beta chain was retrieved from a study of blood T cell repertoires in COVID-19. Study-level information: Sources were T cells, B-cell-depleted T cells, or PBMCs; the material itself was cDNA or gDNA.

Germline V lookup: CDR1 LNHNV, CDR2 YYDKDF (reference sequence). Trimming removed 0 bases from V and 6 bases from J, with 13 bases in between. The length of the CDR3 is 15 residues. Methods used by the authors: The assay estimated nucleated cells by amplifying reference gene primers. Profiling relied on immunoSEQ multiplex PCR, and the TCRdb table lists in-frame clones only, not all of them. Clonal size and the V and J genes are those of that table, whereas D and trimming came from the DNA. The sample yields 200,000 to 300,000 clones, about nine tenths seen once. The sequence came from a woman between 40 and 50 years old with acute or convalescent COVID-19. Sequenced: peripheral blood. This chain uses TRBV15 with TRBJ2-3; possibly TRBD1 for D (5 bases). CDR3 nucleotide sequence: TGTGCCACCAGCAGAGATCGTCCAGGGTTGGATACGCAGTATTTT. This codes for CATSRDRPGLDTQYF.